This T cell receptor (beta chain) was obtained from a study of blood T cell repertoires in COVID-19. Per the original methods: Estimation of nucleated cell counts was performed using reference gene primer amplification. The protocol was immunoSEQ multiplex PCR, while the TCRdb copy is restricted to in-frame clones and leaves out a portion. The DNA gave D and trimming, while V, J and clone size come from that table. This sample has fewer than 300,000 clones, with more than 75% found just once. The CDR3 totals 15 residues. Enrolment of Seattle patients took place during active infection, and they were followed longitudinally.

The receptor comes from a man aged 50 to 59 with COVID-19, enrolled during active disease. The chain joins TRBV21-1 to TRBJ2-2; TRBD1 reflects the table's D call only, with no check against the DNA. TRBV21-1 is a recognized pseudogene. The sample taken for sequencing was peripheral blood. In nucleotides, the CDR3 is TGTGCCAGCAGCCAGGGGGCGCTGAACACCGGGGAGCTGTTTTTT. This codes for CASSQGALNTGELFF.